The 9 T cell receptor beta chains in this list originate from one sample, sequenced in a study of cytomegalovirus exposure and HLA in healthy donors. The PCR contained 60 Vbeta and 13 Jbeta primers. TCRdb's table, derived via immunoSEQ multiplex PCR, lists solely in-frame clones and lacks some. The sample carries more than 100,000 clones, around 67% recorded once. The sample taken for sequencing was PBMCs. The source of these receptors is a woman aged 45-65 years in good health and CMV-seronegative.

V gene TRBV6-5 combines with J gene TRBJ2-1; TRBD1 might be the D (5 bases). The germline gives CDR1 MNHEY, CDR2 SVGAGI. Trimming left V 5 bases short and J 2 bases short, with 10 bases between. The CDR3 is 14 amino acids. CDR3 sequence reads: CASSTGIAYNEQFF. Here the CDR3 DNA reads TGTGCCAGCAGTACAGGAATCGCCTACAATGAGCAGTTCTTC.

The chain has TRBV29-1 and TRBJ2-1, with TRBD1 matching over 7 bases. Looked up from germline, CDR1 is SQVTM and CDR2 is ANQGSEA. The CDR3 is 13 amino acids. The V gene end was trimmed by 3 bases and the J gene end by 5 bases; junction bases not matched to a gene: 4. Here the CDR3 reads CSVDLTGNNEQFF. DNA of the CDR3: TGCAGCGTTGACCTGACAGGGAACAATGAGCAGTTCTTC.

The genes are TRBV5-5 and TRBJ2-2, with 8 nucleotides matching TRBD2. This CDR3 is 17 amino acids long. V lost 3 bases to trimming and J lost 2 bases; unmatched junction nucleotides: 9. The germline gives CDR1 SGHKS, CDR2 YYEKEE (reference sequence). CDR3 sequence: CASSSGVSGANTGELFF. The CDR3, as DNA: TGTGCCAGCAGCTCGGGGGTTAGCGGGGCCAACACCGGGGAGCTGTTTTTT. The full variable domain, with the rest looked up from reference TRBV5-5 and TRBJ2-2, is DAGVTQSPTHLIKTRGQQVTLRCSPISGHKSVSWYQQVLGQGPQFIFQYYEKEERGRGNFPDRFSARQFPNYSSELNVNALLLGDSALYLCASSSGVSGANTGELFFGEGSRLTVL.

The chain combines TRBV10-3 with TRBJ2-1, with 13 bases identical to TRBD2. The CDR3 is 14 residues long. Germline V lookup: CDR1 ENHRY, CDR2 SYGVKD. V shed 7 bases and J 7 bases; nucleotides not matched to a gene: 4. CDR3 DNA: TGTGCCATCAAAGGGACTAGCGGGAATAATGAGCAGTTCTTC. Its translation: CAIKGTSGNNEQFF.

V is TRBV6-5 and J is TRBJ2-7; the match to TRBD2 covers 7 bases. J lost 6 bases, V lost 3 bases, and 5 bases had no gene match. Germline-derived CDR1 and CDR2 are MNHEY and SVGAGI. The CDR3 is 13 amino acids. The CDR3 nucleotides read TGTGCCAGCAGTTATGGCGGGGAGGGCGAGCAGTACTTC. It translates to CASSYGGEGEQYF.

With regard to this clone: The junction differs from germline at one of its ends, possibly a read error. The rearrangement joins TRBV7-3 to TRBJ2-7; D not resolved. The germline V gene encodes CDR1 SGHTA and CDR2 FQGTGA. The CDR3 spans 13 residues. Here the CDR3 DNA reads TGTTCCAGCAGCTTAGGTACAGCATACGAGCAGTACTTC. Its protein product is CSSSLGTAYEQYF.

This clone has a handful of counts. The genes are TRBV6-1 and TRBJ2-5; D may be TRBD2 (6 bases). The germline V gene encodes CDR1 MNHNS and CDR2 SASEGT. V dropped 1 base and J dropped 4 bases, with 10 bases sitting between them. CDR3 length equals 14 residues. The CDR3 spells CASSEGLALETQYF. The CDR3 DNA is TGTGCCAGCAGTGAAGGCCTAGCGTTAGAGACCCAGTACTTC.

The table lists this clone with a few counts. The gene calls are TRBV5-1 and TRBJ2-3, with D possibly matching TRBD1 (5 bases). This CDR3 spans 13 amino acids. The V gene lost 4 bases and the J gene lost 9 bases, with 15 bases spanning the gap. Per the germline V gene, CDR1 is SGHRS and CDR2 is YFSETQ. CDR3 DNA: TGCGCCAGCAGCACCCAGACAGATACCACGCAGTATTTT. Its translation is CASSTQTDTTQYF.

V usage is TRBV19 and J usage is TRBJ1-1; D is uncertain. Germline values: CDR1 LNHDA, CDR2 SQIVND (reference sequence). The CDR3 runs 14 residues. V lost 5 bases and J lost 1, with 11 bases in between. As DNA, the CDR3 is TGTGCCAGTAGTTTCTTGGCAGAGAACACTGAAGCTTTCTTT. Residues: CASSFLAENTEAFF.